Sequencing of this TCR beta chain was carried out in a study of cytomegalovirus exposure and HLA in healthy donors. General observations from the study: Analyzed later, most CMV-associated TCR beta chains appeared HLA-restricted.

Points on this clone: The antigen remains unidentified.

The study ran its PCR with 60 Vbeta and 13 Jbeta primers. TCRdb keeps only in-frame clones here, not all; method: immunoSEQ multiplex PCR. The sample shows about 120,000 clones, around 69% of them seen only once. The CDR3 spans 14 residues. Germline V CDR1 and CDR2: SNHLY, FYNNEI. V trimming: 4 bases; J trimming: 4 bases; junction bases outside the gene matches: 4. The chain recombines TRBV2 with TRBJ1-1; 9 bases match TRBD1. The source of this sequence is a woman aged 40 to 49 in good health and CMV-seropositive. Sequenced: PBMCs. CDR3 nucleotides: TGTGCCAGCAGTGCTTCGACAGGGGGCACTGAAGCTTTCTTT. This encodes CASSASTGGTEAFF. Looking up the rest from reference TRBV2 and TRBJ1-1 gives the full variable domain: EPEVTQTPSHQVTQMGQEVILRCVPISNHLYFYWYRQILGQKVEFLVSFYNNEISEKSEIFDDQFSVERPDGSNFTLKIRSTKLEDSAMYFCASSASTGGTEAFFGQGTRLTVV.